What follows are 24 T cell receptor beta chains derived from one specimen sequenced in a study of Tregs in tolerant kidney transplant recipients. Sequencing was performed with immunoSEQ multiplex PCR; in TCRdb, only in-frame clones are kept and a portion is missing. The sample carries about 66,000 clones, 80% to 95% recorded once. Sample: CD8+ T cells from blood, taken before the transplant. All receptors derive from a human donor who received a combined kidney and bone marrow transplant.

The rearrangement links TRBV7-9 to TRBJ2-1; 15 bases agree with TRBD2. Trimming cost V 3 bases and J 8 bases; bases outside gene matches: 11. The CDR3 spans 18 residues. CDR1 and CDR2 from the germline V gene are SEHNR and FQNEAQ (reference sequence). CDR3 coding DNA: TGTGCCAGCAGCTTTGGACTAGCGGGAGGGCCCCGGTTCGATGAGCAGTTCTTC. This sequence encodes CASSFGLAGGPRFDEQFF.

The rearrangement links TRBV29-1 to TRBJ1-4, with D tentatively TRBD1 (5 bases). The CDR3 extends over 13 amino acids. Per the germline V gene, CDR1 is SQVTM and CDR2 is ANQGSEA. Between the trimmed V and J ends, which lost 4 bases and 8 bases, there was a span of 14 bases. CDR3 nucleotides: TGCAGCGTTGTGGTAGGGGCGGGAGAAAAACTGTTTTTT. It encodes CSVVVGAGEKLFF.

V is TRBV5-1 and J is TRBJ1-2; 7 bases line up with TRBD1. The CDR3 extends over 14 amino acids. The germline V gene encodes CDR1 SGHRS and CDR2 YFSETQ. Trimming at V came to 4 bases and at J to 7 bases, leaving 10 bases not matched to a gene. DNA for the CDR3: TGCGCCAGCAGCGATGAGTCAGGGGGTAGTGGCTACACCTTC. This translates into CASSDESGGSGYTF.

The V gene is TRBV7-9, the J gene TRBJ2-1, with 9 nucleotides matching TRBD2. Germline V CDR1 and CDR2: SEHNR, FQNEAQ (reference sequence). The CDR3 extends over 15 amino acids. The V gene end was trimmed by 5 bases and the J gene end by 3 bases; junction bases not matched to a gene: 5. As DNA, the CDR3 is TGTGCCAGCAGCCCTGCGGGGGGGCGCTACAATGAGCAGTTCTTC. It encodes CASSPAGGRYNEQFF.

The V gene is TRBV11-3, the J gene TRBJ2-2, with D uncertain. Trimming cost V 5 bases and J 4 bases, with 11 bases left between them. CDR1 SGHNT and CDR2 YENEEA come from the germline V gene. CDR3 length equals 14 residues. CDR3 protein: CASSIRTRTGELFF. The CDR3, as DNA: TGTGCCAGCAGCATTCGTACGCGCACCGGGGAGCTGTTTTTT. The full variable domain, rest sourced from reference TRBV11-3 and TRBJ2-2, is EAGVVQSPRYKIIEKKQPVAFWCNPISGHNTLYWYLQNLGQGPELLIRYENEEAVDDSQLPKDRFSAERLKGVDSTLKIQPAELGDSAVYLCASSIRTRTGELFFGEGSRLTVL.

The chain recombines TRBV7-3 with TRBJ1-1; 7 bases are shared with TRBD1. This CDR3 has 12 residues. The V gene end was trimmed by 4 bases and the J gene end by 8 bases; junction bases not matched to a gene: 4. CDR1 and CDR2 (germline): SGHTA, FQGTGA. The CDR3 coding sequence is TGTGCCAGCAGCTCAGGGACAGCGGAAGCTTTCTTT. As protein: CASSSGTAEAFF.

This chain links TRBV6-4 with TRBJ2-3; 7 nucleotides line up with TRBD2. The length of the CDR3 is 11 residues. V shed 2 bases and J 14 bases; nucleotides not matched to a gene: 4. The germline V gene encodes CDR1 MRHNA and CDR2 SNTAGT. The CDR3 loop reads CASSDGLAVYF. The CDR3 bases are TGTGCCAGCAGTGACGGCCTAGCGGTGTATTTT.

The chain couples TRBV4-3 to TRBJ2-3, with 7 bases fitting TRBD2. Germline V gene data show CDR1 as LGHNA and CDR2 as YSLEER. V was clipped by 0 bases and J by 1 base; unmatched bases: 7. The CDR3 totals 17 residues. In DNA form, the CDR3 reads TGCGCCAGCAGCCAAGAAGGCCGGGAGGCCCGCACAGATACGCAGTATTTT. Translating gives CASSQEGREARTDTQYF.

V usage is TRBV4-3 and J usage is TRBJ2-2, with 10 bases lining up with TRBD1. The CDR3 contains 15 residues. The ends lost 0 bases at V and 6 bases at J; junction bases unmatched: 1. Germline V gives CDR1 LGHNA, CDR2 YSLEER. This chain's CDR3 is CASSQDGTGAGELFF. CDR3 nucleotides: TGCGCCAGCAGCCAAGACGGGACAGGGGCCGGGGAGCTGTTTTTT.

J is TRBJ1-2 and V is TRBV14, with a possible D match to TRBD1 (5 bases). CDR1 and CDR2 (germline): SGHDN, FVKESK. The CDR3 is made up of 13 amino acids. Between the trimmed V and J ends, which lost 5 bases and 7 bases, there was a span of 14 bases. This chain's CDR3 is CASSITGLGGYTF. In DNA form, the CDR3 reads TGTGCCAGCAGCATTACAGGCCTTGGTGGCTACACCTTC.

The CDR3 is CASSLAGGAYEQYF. CDR3 nucleotide sequence: TGTGCCAGCAGCTTAGCCGGTGGAGCCTACGAGCAGTACTTC. The J gene is TRBJ2-7, the V gene TRBV7-8; D not resolved. The length of the CDR3 is 14 residues. The V end was cut by 0 bases, the J end by 2 bases, with 8 bases between. Germline values: CDR1 SGHVS, CDR2 FQNEAQ. The full variable domain, its missing parts supplied by reference TRBV7-8 and TRBJ2-7, is GAGVSQSPRYKVAKRGQDVALRCDPISGHVSLFWYQQALGQGPEFLTYFQNEAQLDKSGLPSDRFFAERPEGSVSTLKIQRTQQEDSAVYLCASSLAGGAYEQYFGPGTRLTVT.

The chain has TRBV30 and TRBJ1-1, with D uncertain. Trimming removed 2 bases at V and 4 bases at J, with 17 bases between. The germline V gene has CDR1 GTSNPN and CDR2 SVGIG (reference sequence). The CDR3 is 15 residues long. CDR3 nucleotides: TGTGCCTGGAGTACACCCCTAGCAGCCGGCACTGAAGCTTTCTTT. As protein: CAWSTPLAAGTEAFF.

The V and J genes are TRBV7-9 and TRBJ2-1, with a tentative D call TRBD2 (6 bases). V dropped 1 base and J dropped 2 bases, with 9 bases sitting between them. CDR3 size: 15 residues. Germline assignment: CDR1 SEHNR and CDR2 FQNEAQ (reference sequence). The CDR3 DNA reads as TGTGCCAGCAGCTTAGGTGGGGAGGCCTACAATGAGCAGTTCTTC. Translated, it gives CASSLGGEAYNEQFF.

The chain recombines TRBV5-6 with TRBJ2-5, with D possibly being TRBD1 (5 bases). With 3 bases removed from V and 9 bases from J, the gap between germline ends came to 9 bases. Germline lookup yields CDR1 SGHDT and CDR2 YYEEEE. This CDR3 region has 11 residues. CDR3 bases: TGTGCCAGCAGCTCTTTAGGGGCCCAGTACTTC. Its protein product is CASSSLGAQYF.

The V gene is TRBV4-3, the J gene TRBJ2-2; tentative D call: TRBD2 (5 bases). V was shortened by 0 bases and J by 5 bases, with 16 bases between the two germline ends. The length of the CDR3 is 17 residues. The germline V gene has CDR1 LGHNA and CDR2 YSLEER. The CDR3 loop is CASSQDGIRGYTGELFF. The CDR3 bases are TGCGCCAGCAGCCAAGATGGGATAAGAGGGTATACCGGGGAGCTGTTTTTT.

J is TRBJ2-7 and V is TRBV15, with D maybe TRBD1 (6 bases). The ends were cut back, 0 bases at V and 0 bases at J, with 9 bases in the middle. The germline V gene has CDR1 LNHNV and CDR2 YYDKDF (reference sequence). The CDR3 extends over 15 amino acids. The CDR3 sequence: CATSRDQGSSYEQYF. CDR3 nucleotide sequence: TGTGCCACCAGCAGAGACCAGGGGAGCTCCTACGAGCAGTACTTC.

V gene TRBV4-3 combines with J gene TRBJ2-7; no clear D. Germline V CDR1 and CDR2: LGHNA, YSLEER. The CDR3 totals 15 residues. Trimming left V 1 base short and J 4 bases short, with 14 bases between. The CDR3 protein is CASSQGVPPLYEQYF. The CDR3 region has the DNA TGCGCCAGCAGCCAAGGCGTCCCACCCCTATACGAGCAGTACTTC.

This sequence joins TRBV4-1 and TRBJ1-2, with D possibly TRBD1 on 5 matching bases. This CDR3 spans 16 amino acids. V was trimmed by 0 bases and J by 4 bases, leaving 15 bases between them. Germline CDR1 is MGHRA and CDR2 is YSYEKL. The CDR3 sequence: CASSQEDMGGSYGYTF. CDR3 bases: TGCGCCAGCAGCCAAGAGGATATGGGGGGGAGCTATGGCTACACCTTC.

The V call is TRBV4-3, the J call TRBJ2-7; D is possibly TRBD2 (5 bases). CDR3 length: 17 residues. Germline CDR1 is LGHNA and CDR2 is YSLEER. V gave up 0 bases and J gave up 2 bases, with 17 bases separating them. The CDR3 DNA sequence: TGCGCCAGCAGCCAAGACCGGGGTGCGGGTTTCACCTACGAGCAGTACTTC. Protein: CASSQDRGAGFTYEQYF.

The J gene is TRBJ2-1, the V gene TRBV7-9; D not resolved. Trimming took off 3 bases at V and 9 bases at J, with 15 bases between the two ends. This CDR3 spans 14 amino acids. In germline, CDR1 is SEHNR, CDR2 FQNEAQ (reference sequence). CDR3 nucleotides: TGTGCCAGCAGCTTTGCTGGAGAGGTATCTGAGCAGTTCTTC. Encoded protein: CASSFAGEVSEQFF.

V usage is TRBV6-4 and J usage is TRBJ2-7, with a possible D match to TRBD2 (5 bases). The CDR3 totals 10 residues. Germline values: CDR1 MRHNA, CDR2 SNTAGT. V was pared by 8 bases and J by 4 bases, with 6 bases between. In DNA, the CDR3 is TGTGCCAGCGAGGGATACGAGCAGTACTTC. Translation gives CASEGYEQYF.

The rearrangement joins TRBV4-3 to TRBJ1-4, with 7 bases matching TRBD1. After removal of 2 bases from V and 10 bases from J, the junction contained 19 bases not matched to a gene. The germline V gene has CDR1 LGHNA and CDR2 YSLEER. The CDR3 is made up of 18 amino acids. The CDR3 sequence: CASSQKGAGQLDGGKLFF. The CDR3 DNA is TGCGCCAGCAGCCAAAAAGGGGCGGGACAGTTAGATGGAGGAAAACTGTTTTTT.

This chain joins TRBV11-3 and TRBJ1-3; D is uncertain. Germline-derived CDR1 and CDR2 are SGHNT and YENEEA. The V end was cut by 5 bases, the J end by 8 bases, with 16 bases between. This CDR3 is built from 14 residues. CDR3 loop: CASSPLGEADTIYF. CDR3 in DNA: TGTGCCAGCAGCCCCCTCGGTGAGGCGGACACCATATATTTT.

The rearrangement links TRBV18 to TRBJ2-5, with TRBD2 matching over 13 bases. The J call may be faulty, since TRBJ2-7 better matches the DNA end. The length of the CDR3 is 17 residues. Per germline, CDR1 KGHSH and CDR2 LQKENI. The CDR3 coding sequence is TGTGCCAGCTCACCAGGACTAGCGGGAGTGGACCCCTACGAGCAGTACTTC. Protein product: CASSPGLAGVDPYEQYF.